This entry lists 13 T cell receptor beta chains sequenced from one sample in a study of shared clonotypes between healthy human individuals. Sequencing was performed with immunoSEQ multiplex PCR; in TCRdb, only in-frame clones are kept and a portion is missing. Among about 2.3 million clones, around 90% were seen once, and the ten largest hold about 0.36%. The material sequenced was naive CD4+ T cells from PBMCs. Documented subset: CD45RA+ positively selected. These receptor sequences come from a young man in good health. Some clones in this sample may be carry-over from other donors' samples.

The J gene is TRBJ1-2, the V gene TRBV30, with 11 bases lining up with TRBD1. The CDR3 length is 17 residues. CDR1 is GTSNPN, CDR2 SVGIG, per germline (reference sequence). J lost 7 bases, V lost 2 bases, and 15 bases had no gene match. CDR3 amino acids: CAWSSHGQGARRGGYTF. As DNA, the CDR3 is TGTGCCTGGAGTAGCCACGGACAGGGGGCGCGCCGTGGTGGCTACACCTTC.

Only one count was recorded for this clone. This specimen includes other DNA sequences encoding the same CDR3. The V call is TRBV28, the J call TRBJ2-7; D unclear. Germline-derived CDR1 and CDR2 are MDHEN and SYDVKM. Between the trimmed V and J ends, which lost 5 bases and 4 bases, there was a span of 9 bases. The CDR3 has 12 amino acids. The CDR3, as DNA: TGTGCCAGCAGTACCCAAGGGTACGAGCAGTACTTC. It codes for CASSTQGYEQYF.

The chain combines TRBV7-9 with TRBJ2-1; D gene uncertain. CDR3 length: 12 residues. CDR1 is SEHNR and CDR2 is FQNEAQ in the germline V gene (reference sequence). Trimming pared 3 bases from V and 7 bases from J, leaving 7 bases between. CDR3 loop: CASSFSRNEQFF. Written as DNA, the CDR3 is TGTGCCAGCAGCTTCTCCAGGAATGAGCAGTTCTTC.

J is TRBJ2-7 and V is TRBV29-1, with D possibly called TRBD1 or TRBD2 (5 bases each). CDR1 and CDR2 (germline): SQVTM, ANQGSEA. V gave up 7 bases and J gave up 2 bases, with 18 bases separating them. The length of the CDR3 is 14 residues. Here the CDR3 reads CSANRGVGTYEQYF. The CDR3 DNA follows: TGCAGCGCCAACCGAGGGGTGGGCACCTACGAGCAGTACTTC.

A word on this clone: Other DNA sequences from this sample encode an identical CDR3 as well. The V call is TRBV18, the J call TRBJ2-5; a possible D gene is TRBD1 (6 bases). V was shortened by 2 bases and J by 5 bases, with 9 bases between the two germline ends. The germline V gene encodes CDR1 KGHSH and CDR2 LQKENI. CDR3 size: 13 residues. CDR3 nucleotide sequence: TGTGCCAGCTCACCAACAGGGAAGGAGACCCAGTACTTC. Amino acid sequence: CASSPTGKETQYF.

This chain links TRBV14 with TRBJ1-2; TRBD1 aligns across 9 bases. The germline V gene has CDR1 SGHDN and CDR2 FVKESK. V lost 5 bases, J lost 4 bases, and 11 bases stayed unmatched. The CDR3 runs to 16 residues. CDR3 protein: CASSTKQGASSYGYTF. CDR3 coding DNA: TGTGCCAGCAGCACAAAACAGGGGGCGAGTTCCTATGGCTACACCTTC. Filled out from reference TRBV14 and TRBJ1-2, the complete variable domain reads EAGVTQFPSHSVIEKGQTVTLRCDPISGHDNLYWYRRVMGKEIKFLLHFVKESKQDESGMPNNRFLAERTGGTYSTLKVQPAELEDSGVYFCASSTKQGASSYGYTFGSGTRLTVV.

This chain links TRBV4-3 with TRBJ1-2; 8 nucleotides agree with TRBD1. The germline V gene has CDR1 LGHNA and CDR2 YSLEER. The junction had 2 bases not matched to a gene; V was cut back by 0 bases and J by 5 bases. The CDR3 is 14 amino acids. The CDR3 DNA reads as TGCGCCAGCAGCCAAGATAACAGGGGGTATGGCTACACCTTC. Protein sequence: CASSQDNRGYGYTF.

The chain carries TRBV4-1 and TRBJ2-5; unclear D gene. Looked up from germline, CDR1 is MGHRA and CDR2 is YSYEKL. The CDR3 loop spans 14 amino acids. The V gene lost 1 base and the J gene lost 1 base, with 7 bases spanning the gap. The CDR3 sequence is CASSQGRLQETQYF. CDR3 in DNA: TGCGCCAGCAGCCAAGGGCGGCTCCAAGAGACCCAGTACTTC.

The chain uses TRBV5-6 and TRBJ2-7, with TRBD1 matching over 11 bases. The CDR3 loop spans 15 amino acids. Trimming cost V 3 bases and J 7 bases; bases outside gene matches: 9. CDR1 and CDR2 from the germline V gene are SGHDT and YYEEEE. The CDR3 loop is CASSYFRDRGSEQYF. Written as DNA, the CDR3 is TGTGCCAGCAGCTATTTCCGGGACAGGGGGAGTGAGCAGTACTTC.

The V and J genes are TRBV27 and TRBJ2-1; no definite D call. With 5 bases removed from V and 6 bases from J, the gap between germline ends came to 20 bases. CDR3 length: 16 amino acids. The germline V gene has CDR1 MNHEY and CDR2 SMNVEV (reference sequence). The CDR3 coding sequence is TGTGCCAGCAGTACGTCCCAGCGACTTATCGGCAATGAGCAGTTCTTC. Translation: CASSTSQRLIGNEQFF.

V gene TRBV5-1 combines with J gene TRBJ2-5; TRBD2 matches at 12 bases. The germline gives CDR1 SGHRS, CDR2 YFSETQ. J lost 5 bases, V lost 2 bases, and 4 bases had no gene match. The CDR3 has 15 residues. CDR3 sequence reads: CASSFTGTSGETQYF. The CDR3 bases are TGCGCCAGCAGCTTCACCGGGACTAGCGGGGAGACCCAGTACTTC.

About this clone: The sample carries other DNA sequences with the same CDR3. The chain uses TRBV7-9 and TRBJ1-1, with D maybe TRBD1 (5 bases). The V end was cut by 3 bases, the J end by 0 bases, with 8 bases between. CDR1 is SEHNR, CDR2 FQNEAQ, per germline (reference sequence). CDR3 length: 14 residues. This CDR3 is CASSFGTVNTEAFF. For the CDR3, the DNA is TGTGCCAGCAGCTTCGGGACGGTGAACACTGAAGCTTTCTTT.

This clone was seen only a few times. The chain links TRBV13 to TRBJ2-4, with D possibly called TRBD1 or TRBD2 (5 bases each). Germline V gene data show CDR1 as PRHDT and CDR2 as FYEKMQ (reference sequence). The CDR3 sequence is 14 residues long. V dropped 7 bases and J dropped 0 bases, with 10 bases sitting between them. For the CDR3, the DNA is TGTGCCAGCATGAGGGGTGGAGCCAAAAACATTCAGTACTTC. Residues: CASMRGGAKNIQYF.